A single sample is the source of the 27 T cell receptor beta chains below, sequenced in a study of blood T cell repertoires in COVID-19. Profiled with immunoSEQ multiplex PCR; TCRdb holds only in-frame clones, not every one. The sample yields tens of thousands of clones, 91% seen once. The sample taken for sequencing was peripheral blood. The receptors shown here come from a woman in her fifties or sixties in a cohort sampled during active COVID-19.

The V gene is TRBV11-3, the J gene TRBJ2-1; the match to TRBD2 covers 14 bases. The V segment lost 5 bases and the J segment 9 bases; nucleotides outside the gene matches: 6. Germline V gene data show CDR1 as SGHNT and CDR2 as YENEEA. This CDR3 comprises 15 residues. This CDR3 reads CASSRGTSGSSEQFF. The CDR3 DNA follows: TGTGCCAGCAGCCGCGGGACTAGCGGGAGTAGTGAGCAGTTCTTC.

V is TRBV11-2 and J is TRBJ1-1; 7 nucleotides agree with TRBD1. CDR1 SGHAT and CDR2 FQNNGV come from the germline V gene. Trimming took 1 base from V and 2 from J; bases not matched to a gene: 10. The CDR3 extends over 17 amino acids. The chain's CDR3 is CASSLGRNRGVNTEAFF. The CDR3 nucleotides read TGTGCCAGCAGCTTAGGACGAAACAGGGGCGTAAACACTGAAGCTTTCTTT. Supplemented by reference TRBV11-2 and TRBJ1-1, the full variable domain reads EAGVAQSPRYKIIEKRQSVAFWCNPISGHATLYWYQQILGQGPKLLIQFQNNGVVDDSQLPKDRFSAERLKGVDSTLKIQPAKLEDSAVYLCASSLGRNRGVNTEAFFGQGTRLTVV.

The chain links TRBV3-1 (or the pseudogene TRBV3-2) to TRBJ2-7, with TRBD1 matching over 7 bases. Trimming took 1 base from V and 3 from J; bases not matched to a gene: 15. Germline CDR1 LGHDT, CDR2 YNNKEL (reference sequence). This CDR3 is built from 18 residues. CDR3 residues: CASSQANLLRTGFYEQYF. CDR3 coding DNA: TGTGCCAGCAGCCAAGCCAATTTACTCCGGACAGGCTTCTACGAGCAGTACTTC.

Only one count was recorded for this clone. The chain couples TRBV3-1 (or the pseudogene TRBV3-2) to TRBJ1-1, with D perhaps matching TRBD1 (5 bases). With 4 bases removed from V and 10 bases from J, the gap between germline ends came to 13 bases. Germline lookup yields CDR1 LGHDT and CDR2 YNNKEL (reference sequence). This CDR3 spans 12 amino acids. The CDR3 DNA reads as TGTGCCAGCAGCCCTTCCGGCGACAGAGCTTTCTTT. Encoded protein: CASSPSGDRAFF.

This chain uses TRBV7-2 with TRBJ2-1; 7 bases match TRBD2. With 5 bases clipped from V and 7 bases from J, the junction kept 5 bases outside the gene matches. The V gene's germline CDR1 is SGHTA and CDR2 FQGNSA. The CDR3 is 13 amino acids. In nucleotides, the CDR3 is TGTGCCAGCAGCCTAAGCGGGGTTAATGAGCAGTTCTTC. The encoded protein is CASSLSGVNEQFF.

The chain couples TRBV18 to TRBJ2-1; 9 bases align to TRBD1. Germline values: CDR1 KGHSH, CDR2 LQKENI. CDR3 length equals 14 residues. V dropped 5 bases and J dropped 4; count of bases not matched to a gene: 3. The CDR3 DNA is TGTGCCAGCTCAAGGGACAGGGTTTACAATGAGCAGTTCTTC. Protein: CASSRDRVYNEQFF.

The V gene is TRBV2, the J gene TRBJ1-4; possible D gene TRBD1, 5 bases. Trimming pared 7 bases from V and 8 bases from J, leaving 20 bases between. CDR1 is SNHLY and CDR2 is FYNNEI in the germline V gene. The CDR3 is made up of 15 amino acids. The CDR3 region is CASTRMDTDKEKLFF. The CDR3 DNA follows: TGTGCCAGCACACGGATGGACACCGACAAGGAAAAACTGTTTTTT.

This clone was detected only once. The chain couples TRBV21-1 to TRBJ2-5; the listed D gene, TRBD1, was not tested against the DNA. TRBV21-1 is marked as a pseudogene. The CDR3 has 17 amino acids. The DNA of the CDR3 is TGTGCCAGCAGCACCCTTCCTCCGGGACAGGGATGGGAGACCCAGTACTTC. Translated: CASSTLPPGQGWETQYF.

This clone was recorded only once. The chain couples TRBV28 to TRBJ2-7; a weak D match, TRBD1 (6 bases). The V gene's germline CDR1 is MDHEN and CDR2 SYDVKM. Trimming removed 3 bases from V and 3 bases from J, with 9 bases in between. This CDR3 region has 13 residues. CDR3 in DNA: TGTGCCAGCAGTTTGGGACATTACTACGAGCAGTACTTC. Its protein product is CASSLGHYYEQYF.

The V gene is TRBV28, the J gene TRBJ1-2; 8 bases line up with TRBD1. With 6 bases clipped from V and 5 bases from J, the junction kept 20 bases outside the gene matches. The CDR3 is 18 residues long. Germline assignment: CDR1 MDHEN and CDR2 SYDVKM. CDR3 region: CASRGQADSLRRPYGYTF. The CDR3 DNA sequence: TGTGCCAGCAGGGGACAGGCAGACTCCCTAAGGCGGCCTTATGGCTACACCTTC.

The CDR3 DNA reads as TGCGCCAGCAGCTTGGCCGGAGGTCCCGGCACAGATACGCAGTATTTT. Protein product: CASSLAGGPGTDTQYF. V usage is TRBV5-1 and J usage is TRBJ2-3; D perhaps matches TRBD2 (5 bases). Germline CDR1 reads SGHRS; CDR2 reads YFSETQ. V gave up 0 bases and J gave up 1 base, with 12 bases separating them. This CDR3 has 16 amino acids.

This clone has a single count. This chain connects TRBV5-1 to TRBJ1-1; D remains unclear. Trimming took 4 bases from V and 3 from J, leaving 10 bases between them. CDR3 length equals 13 residues. Germline assignment: CDR1 SGHRS and CDR2 YFSETQ. The CDR3 DNA reads as TGCGCCAGCAGCCCAGGTACGGACACTGAAGCTTTCTTT. Amino acids: CASSPGTDTEAFF. The whole variable domain, filled in from reference TRBV5-1 and TRBJ1-1, reads KAGVTQTPRYLIKTRGQQVTLSCSPISGHRSVSWYQQTPGQGLQFLFEYFSETQRNKGNFPGRFSGRQFSNSRSEMNVSTLELGDSALYLCASSPGTDTEAFFGQGTRLTVV.

V and J are TRBV28 and TRBJ1-5; TRBD1 agrees at 7 bases. Trimming removed 3 bases from V and 2 bases from J; junction bases left unmatched: 4. CDR1 MDHEN and CDR2 SYDVKM come from the germline V gene. This CDR3 contains 15 residues. CDR3 bases: TGTGCCAGCAGTTTTAGGGGGCTCGGCAATCAGCCCCAGCATTTT. Translating it yields CASSFRGLGNQPQHF.

The genes are TRBV29-1 and TRBJ2-2, with 8 nucleotides matching TRBD1. Germline trimming cut 7 bases from V and 0 bases from J; bases unmatched to any gene: 1. Germline values: CDR1 SQVTM, CDR2 ANQGSEA. The length of the CDR3 is 13 residues. CDR3 nucleotides: TGCAGCGGGGGACAGGCGAACACCGGGGAGCTGTTTTTT. The encoded protein is CSGGQANTGELFF.

J is TRBJ2-1 and V is TRBV24-1; D may be TRBD1 (5 bases). CDR1 and CDR2 (germline): KGHDR, SFDVKD. This CDR3 comprises 15 residues. V dropped 3 bases and J dropped 2 bases, with 10 bases sitting between them. The CDR3 nucleotides are TGTGCCACCAGTGATAACAGGCGGACCTACAATGAGCAGTTCTTC. The encoded protein is CATSDNRRTYNEQFF.

The gene calls are TRBV2 and TRBJ1-2; D is undetermined. The length of the CDR3 is 11 residues. Germline assignment: CDR1 SNHLY and CDR2 FYNNEI. The ends were cut back, 3 bases at V and 4 bases at J, with 3 bases in the middle. The CDR3 DNA reads as TGTGCCAGCAGTGACGGCTATGGCTACACCTTC. It translates to CASSDGYGYTF.

The rearrangement uses TRBV5-4 and TRBJ2-2; D is possibly TRBD2 (6 bases). Looked up from germline, CDR1 is SGHNT and CDR2 is YYREEE (reference sequence). The CDR3 runs to 16 residues. V was shortened by 0 bases and J by 3 bases, with 12 bases between the two germline ends. CDR3 region: CASSLEPRDHTGELFF. As DNA, the CDR3 is TGTGCCAGCAGCTTGGAACCGCGGGACCACACCGGGGAGCTGTTTTTT. The full variable domain, rest sourced from reference TRBV5-4 and TRBJ2-2, is ETGVTQSPTHLIKTRGQQVTLRCSSQSGHNTVSWYQQALGQGPQFIFQYYREEENGRGNFPPRFSGLQFPNYSSELNVNALELDDSALYLCASSLEPRDHTGELFFGEGSRLTVL.

J is TRBJ2-3 and V is TRBV7-8; 11 nucleotides line up with TRBD1. The germline V gene has CDR1 SGHVS and CDR2 FQNEAQ. V lost 4 bases and J lost 3; bases outside the gene matches: 3. The CDR3 is 15 amino acids. CDR3 DNA sequence: TGTGCCAGCAGCTCAGGACAGGGGGCAACAGATACGCAGTATTTT. This translates into CASSSGQGATDTQYF.

The J gene is TRBJ1-4, the V gene TRBV18, with TRBD1 matching over 10 bases. Trimming cost V 4 bases and J 8 bases; bases outside gene matches: 4. This CDR3 is built from 14 residues. Per germline, CDR1 KGHSH and CDR2 LQKENI. The CDR3 sequence is CASSRGDRGEKLFF. The CDR3 region has the DNA TGTGCCAGCTCACGCGGGGACAGGGGAGAAAAACTGTTTTTT.

The genes are TRBV2 and TRBJ2-7, with 11 bases fitting TRBD1. Trimming took 7 bases from V and 2 from J; bases not matched to a gene: 1. This CDR3 is built from 13 residues. Germline-derived CDR1 and CDR2 are SNHLY and FYNNEI. CDR3 in DNA: TGTGCCAGCAAGGGACAGGGGGCCTACGAGCAGTACTTC. Its protein is CASKGQGAYEQYF.

This clone was picked up one time. The chain recombines TRBV3-1 (or the pseudogene TRBV3-2) with TRBJ2-3, with 7 bases lining up with TRBD2. V lost 5 bases to trimming and J lost 9 bases; unmatched junction nucleotides: 8. The CDR3 has 13 residues. Germline CDR1 LGHDT, CDR2 YNNKEL (reference sequence). CDR3 DNA: TGTGCCAGCAGCACCCGATCTAGCGGAACGCAGTATTTT. Protein: CASSTRSSGTQYF.

This clone was picked up one time. The V and J genes are TRBV21-1 and TRBJ1-6. TRBV21-1 is given as a pseudogene. This CDR3 is 15 amino acids long. The DNA of the CDR3 is TGTGCCAGCAGCAAAAGGCGGGGTCGTGTGTCGTCCCTCCACTTT. Amino acids: CASSKRRGRVSSLHF.

V is TRBV7-8 and J is TRBJ1-6; 9 positions agree with TRBD1. This CDR3 is built from 15 residues. From germline, CDR1 is SGHVS and CDR2 FQNEAQ. J gave up 9 bases and V 3 bases, and 6 bases lay outside the gene matches. The CDR3 DNA reads TGTGCCAGCAGCTTGCCGGGACAGGGACTTTCACCCCTCCACTTT. Encoded protein: CASSLPGQGLSPLHF.

For the CDR3, the DNA is TGTGCCAGCAGCGTGGCCGGGACTAGCGGCAATGAGCAGTTCTTC. Translation gives CASSVAGTSGNEQFF. The gene calls are TRBV9 and TRBJ2-1; 11 nucleotides match TRBD2. Germline assignment: CDR1 SGDLS and CDR2 YYNGEE. Trimming took 2 bases from V and 6 from J; bases not matched to a gene: 4. This CDR3 is built from 15 residues. Filled out from reference TRBV9 and TRBJ2-1, the complete variable domain reads DSGVTQTPKHLITATGQRVTLRCSPRSGDLSVYWYQQSLDQGLQFLIQYYNGEERAKGNILERFSAQQFPDLHSELNLSSLELGDSALYFCASSVAGTSGNEQFFGPGTRLTVL.

The chain has TRBV6-5 and TRBJ1-2; no firm D call. Germline CDR1 MNHEY, CDR2 SVGAGI. The CDR3 spans 14 residues. Trimming took off 6 bases at V and 2 bases at J, with 13 bases between the two ends. The DNA of the CDR3 is TGTGCCAGCAGAACAAATGGACTCAACTATGGCTACACCTTC. Translation: CASRTNGLNYGYTF.

A word on this clone: The sample carries other DNA sequences with the same CDR3. J is TRBJ1-6 and V is TRBV2; TRBD1 agrees at 7 bases. CDR3 length: 15 amino acids. The V gene's germline CDR1 is SNHLY and CDR2 FYNNEI. With 3 bases clipped from V and 6 bases from J, the junction kept 5 bases outside the gene matches. The CDR3: CASSERGQGNSPLHF. For the CDR3, the DNA is TGTGCCAGCAGTGAGAGGGGGCAGGGTAATTCACCCCTCCACTTT. Filled out from reference TRBV2 and TRBJ1-6, the complete variable domain reads EPEVTQTPSHQVTQMGQEVILRCVPISNHLYFYWYRQILGQKVEFLVSFYNNEISEKSEIFDDQFSVERPDGSNFTLKIRSTKLEDSAMYFCASSERGQGNSPLHFGNGTRLTVT.

As for this clone: Other DNA variants within this sample encode the same CDR3. The chain recombines TRBV5-1 with TRBJ1-3; TRBD1 aligns across 9 bases. Trimming removed 2 bases from V and 4 bases from J; junction bases left unmatched: 4. There are 15 residues in the CDR3. CDR1 is SGHRS and CDR2 is YFSETQ in the germline V gene. The CDR3 loop reads CASSFGTGSGNTIYF. Written as DNA, the CDR3 is TGCGCCAGCAGCTTTGGGACAGGGTCCGGAAACACCATATATTTT.